The present T cell receptor (beta chain) was sequenced within a study of T-cell memory formation after mild COVID-19. Of note for this clonotype: Its antigen is undetermined.

TCRdb itself ran the 5' RACE reads through MiXCR, one entry per CDR3 protein. The table has 250,000 to 300,000 distinct CDR3 sequences, about 17% seen once; the top ten hold 23%. Study-wide results and caveats: Memory sampled before infection contained some responding clones, suggesting cross-reactive memory joined.

Losses at the gene ends were 4 bases for V and 3 bases for J; bases not matched to a gene: 4. Germline V gives CDR1 SGHRS, CDR2 YFSETQ. The CDR3 is made up of 14 amino acids. This TCR came from a man aged 18-30 years who had mild COVID-19 (a few samples of this study predate the infection). Cell type and time point are not known. The V gene is TRBV5-1, the J gene TRBJ1-2, with 9 nucleotides matching TRBD1. Input material: PBMCs or a T cell subset sorted from them (not recorded which). Here the CDR3 reads CASSPTGGYYGYTF. Written as DNA, the CDR3 is TGCGCCAGCAGCCCGACAGGGGGTTACTATGGCTACACCTTC.